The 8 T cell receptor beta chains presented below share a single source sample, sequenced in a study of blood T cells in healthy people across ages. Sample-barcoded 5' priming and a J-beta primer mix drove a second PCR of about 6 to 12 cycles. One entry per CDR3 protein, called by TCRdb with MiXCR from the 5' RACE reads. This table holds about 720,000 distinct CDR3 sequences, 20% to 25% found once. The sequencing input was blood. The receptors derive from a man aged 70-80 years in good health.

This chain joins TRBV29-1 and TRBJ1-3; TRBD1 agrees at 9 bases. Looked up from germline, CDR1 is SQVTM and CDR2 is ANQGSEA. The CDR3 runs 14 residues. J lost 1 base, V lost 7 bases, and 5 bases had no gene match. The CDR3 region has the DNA TGCAGCGCTGAGACAGGGGGATCTGGAAACACCATATATTTT. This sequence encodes CSAETGGSGNTIYF.

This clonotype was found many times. CDR3: CSVEGQGDNEQFF. CDR3 nucleotide sequence: TGCAGCGTTGAGGGACAGGGTGACAATGAGCAGTTCTTC. V is TRBV29-1 and J is TRBJ2-1, with TRBD1 identical over 9 bases. The CDR3 runs to 13 residues. Germline V lookup: CDR1 SQVTM, CDR2 ANQGSEA. V shed 3 bases, J shed 5 bases, and the junction held 2 bases outside the gene matches.

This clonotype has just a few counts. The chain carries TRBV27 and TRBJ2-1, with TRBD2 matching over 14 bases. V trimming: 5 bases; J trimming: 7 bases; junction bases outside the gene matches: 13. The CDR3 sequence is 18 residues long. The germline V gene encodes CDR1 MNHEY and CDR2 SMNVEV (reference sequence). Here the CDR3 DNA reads TGTGCCAGCAGTAAGCGACTAGCGGGGGGGGCCCAGTATAATGAGCAGTTCTTC. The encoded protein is CASSKRLAGGAQYNEQFF.

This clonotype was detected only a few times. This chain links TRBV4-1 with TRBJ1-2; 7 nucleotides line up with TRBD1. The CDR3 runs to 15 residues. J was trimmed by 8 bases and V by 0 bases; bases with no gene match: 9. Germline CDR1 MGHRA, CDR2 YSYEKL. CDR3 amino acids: CASSQDWRTGSGYTF. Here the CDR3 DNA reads TGCGCCAGCAGCCAAGATTGGCGGACAGGATCCGGCTACACCTTC.

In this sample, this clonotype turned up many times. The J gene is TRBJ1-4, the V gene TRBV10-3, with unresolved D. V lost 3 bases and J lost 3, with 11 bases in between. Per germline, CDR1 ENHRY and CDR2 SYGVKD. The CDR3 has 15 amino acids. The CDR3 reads CAISDHVAANEKLFF. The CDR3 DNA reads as TGTGCCATCAGTGACCACGTGGCTGCTAATGAAAAACTGTTTTTT.

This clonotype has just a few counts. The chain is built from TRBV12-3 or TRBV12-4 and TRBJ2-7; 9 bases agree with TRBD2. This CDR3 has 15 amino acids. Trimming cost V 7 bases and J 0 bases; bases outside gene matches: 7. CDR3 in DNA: TGTGCCAGCACCCTTAGCGGGGGAAGCTCCTACGAGCAGTACTTC. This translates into CASTLSGGSSYEQYF.

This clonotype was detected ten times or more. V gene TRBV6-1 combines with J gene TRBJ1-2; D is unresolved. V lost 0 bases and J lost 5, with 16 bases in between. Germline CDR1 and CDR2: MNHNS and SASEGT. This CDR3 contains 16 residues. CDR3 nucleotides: TGTGCCAGCAGTGAAGCGATGCATAACGCCGGGTATGGCTACACCTTC. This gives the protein CASSEAMHNAGYGYTF.

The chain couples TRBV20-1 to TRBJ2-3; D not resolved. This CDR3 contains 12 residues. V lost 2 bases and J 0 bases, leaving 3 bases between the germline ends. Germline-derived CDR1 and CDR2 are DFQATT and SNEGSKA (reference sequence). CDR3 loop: CSARLSTDTQYF. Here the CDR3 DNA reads TGCAGTGCTAGATTAAGCACAGATACGCAGTATTTT.